This T cell receptor (beta chain) was captured by sequencing in a study of blood T cell repertoires in COVID-19. Study summary: COVID-19 samples collected from the United States, Italy and Spain covered acute and convalescent phases. PBMCs, B-cell-depleted T cells, or T cells provided the cDNA or gDNA that made up the material.

Authors' analysis steps: From reference gene primer amplification, estimates of nucleated cell counts were derived. Using immunoSEQ multiplex PCR, the repertoire was profiled, and TCRdb retains in-frame clones only, with some absent. The DNA gave D and trimming, while V, J and clone size come from that table. The sample lists 230,000 or so clones, 65% to 85% occurring once. Sequencing was carried out using peripheral blood. This sequence originates from a man over 45 with active or convalescent COVID-19.

In DNA form, the CDR3 reads TGTGCCAGCAACCTACAGGGGAATAATGAAAAACTGTTTTTT. This sequence encodes CASNLQGNNEKLFF. The chain is built from TRBV6-5 and TRBJ1-4; 7 positions agree with TRBD1. Germline V lookup: CDR1 MNHEY, CDR2 SVGAGI. CDR3 length: 14 amino acids. V was pared by 7 bases and J by 4 bases, with 6 bases of the junction left unmatched.